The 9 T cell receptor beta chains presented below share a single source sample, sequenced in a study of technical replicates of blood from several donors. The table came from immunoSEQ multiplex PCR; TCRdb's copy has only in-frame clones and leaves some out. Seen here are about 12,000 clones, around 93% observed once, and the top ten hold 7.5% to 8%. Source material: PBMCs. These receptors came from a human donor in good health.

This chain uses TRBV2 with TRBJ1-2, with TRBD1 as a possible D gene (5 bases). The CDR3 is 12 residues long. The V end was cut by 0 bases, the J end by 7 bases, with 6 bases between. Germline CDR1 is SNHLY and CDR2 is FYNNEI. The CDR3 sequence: CASSEAGPGYTF. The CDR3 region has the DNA TGTGCCAGCAGTGAAGCGGGGCCTGGCTACACCTTC.

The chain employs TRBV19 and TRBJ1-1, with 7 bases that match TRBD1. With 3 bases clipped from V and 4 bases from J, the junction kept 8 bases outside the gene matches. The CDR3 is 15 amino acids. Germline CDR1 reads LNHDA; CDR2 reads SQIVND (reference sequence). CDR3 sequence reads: CASSIGTEVGTEAFF. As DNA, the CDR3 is TGTGCCAGTAGTATCGGGACAGAGGTTGGCACTGAAGCTTTCTTT.

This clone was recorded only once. The CDR3 DNA is TGTGCCACTTGGACAGGGGAGGGCACTGAAGCTTTCTTT. Protein: CATWTGEGTEAFF. The rearrangement joins TRBV10-3 to TRBJ1-1, with 9 nucleotides matching TRBD1. The germline V gene encodes CDR1 ENHRY and CDR2 SYGVKD. V gave up 10 bases and J gave up 4 bases; unmatched junction bases: 7. The CDR3 is 13 residues long.

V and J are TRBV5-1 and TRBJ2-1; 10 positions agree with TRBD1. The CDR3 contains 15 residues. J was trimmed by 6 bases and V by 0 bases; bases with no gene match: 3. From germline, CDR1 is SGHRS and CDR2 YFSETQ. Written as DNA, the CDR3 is TGCGCCAGCAGCTTGGCGGGACAGGGGTTCAATGAGCAGTTCTTC. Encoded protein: CASSLAGQGFNEQFF.

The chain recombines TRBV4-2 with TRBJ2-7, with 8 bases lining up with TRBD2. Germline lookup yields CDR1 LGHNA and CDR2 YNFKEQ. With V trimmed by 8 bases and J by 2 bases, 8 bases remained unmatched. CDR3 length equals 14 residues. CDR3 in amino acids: CASSLAGAPYEQYF. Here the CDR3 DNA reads TGTGCCAGCTCCCTAGCGGGCGCCCCCTACGAGCAGTACTTC.

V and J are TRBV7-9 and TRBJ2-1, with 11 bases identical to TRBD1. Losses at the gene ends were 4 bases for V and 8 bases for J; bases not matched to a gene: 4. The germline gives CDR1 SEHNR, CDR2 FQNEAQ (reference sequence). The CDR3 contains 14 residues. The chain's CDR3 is CASSWGQGVDEQFF. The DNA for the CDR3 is TGTGCCAGCAGCTGGGGACAGGGGGTCGATGAGCAGTTCTTC.

The CDR3 DNA follows: TGCGCCAGCACTAGTGTATCAGGCGGGAGGGGAAGCTCCTACAATGAGCAGTTCTTC. Its protein product is CASTSVSGGRGSSYNEQFF. The chain employs TRBV10-2 and TRBJ2-1, with 9 bases lining up with TRBD2. The CDR3 extends over 19 amino acids. Germline assignment: CDR1 WSHSY and CDR2 SAAADI. The trim removed 7 bases at V and 0 bases at J, leaving 16 bases unmatched.

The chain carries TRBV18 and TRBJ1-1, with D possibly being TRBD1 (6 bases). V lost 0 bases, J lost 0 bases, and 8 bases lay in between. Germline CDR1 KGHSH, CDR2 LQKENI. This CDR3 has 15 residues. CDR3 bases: TGTGCCAGCTCACCACCGGGGGCGATGAACACTGAAGCTTTCTTT. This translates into CASSPPGAMNTEAFF. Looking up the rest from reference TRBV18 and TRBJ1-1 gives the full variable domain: NAGVMQNPRHLVRRRGQEARLRCSPMKGHSHVYWYRQLPEEGLKFMVYLQKENIIDESGMPKERFSAEFPKEGPSILRIQQVVRGDSAAYFCASSPPGAMNTEAFFGQGTRLTVV.

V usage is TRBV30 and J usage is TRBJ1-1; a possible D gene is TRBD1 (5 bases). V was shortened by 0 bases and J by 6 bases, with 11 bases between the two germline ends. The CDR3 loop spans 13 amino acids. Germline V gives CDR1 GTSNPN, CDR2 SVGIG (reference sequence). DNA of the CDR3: TGTGCCTGGAGTGTAGACAGTCACTCTGAAGCTTTCTTT. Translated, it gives CAWSVDSHSEAFF. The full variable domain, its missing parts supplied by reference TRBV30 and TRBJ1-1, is SQTIHQWPATLVQPVGSPLSLECTVEGTSNPNLYWYRQAAGRGLQLLFYSVGIGQISSEVPQNLSASRPQDRQFILSSKKLLLSDSGFYLCAWSVDSHSEAFFGQGTRLTVV.